These 13 T cell receptor beta chains originate from one sample sequenced in a study of tumor-infiltrating lymphocytes in primary liver carcinoma. The blood RNA (from unsorted whole blood) was obtained, and germline DNA was also extracted. Constant-region priming of roughly 0.45 ug total RNA yielded TCR beta cDNA. Nested multiplex PCR, run for three rounds with slightly modified ARM-PCR, yielded TCR beta libraries. Primers for the first two PCR rounds were TRBV1-TRBV30 forward primers and a C-beta reverse primer (approximately 10 cycles per round). A single record per CDR3 protein comes from TCRdb applying MiXCR to the multiplex PCR reads. The sample includes fewer than 350,000 distinct CDR3 sequences, around 60% of them seen just once. Sequenced: peripheral blood. Every receptor here comes from a man in his forties with primary liver carcinoma and hepatitis B virus infection.

As regards this clonotype: A much larger clone differs by one base, so this may be a read error. The V call is TRBV6-2 or TRBV6-3, the J call TRBJ2-5; possibly TRBD1 for D (6 bases). V lost 7 bases and J lost 5, with 17 bases in between. Looked up from germline, CDR1 is MNHEY and CDR2 is SVGEGT. The CDR3 contains 14 residues. In nucleotides, the CDR3 is TGTGCCAGCAAAAGAACAGGGATGTTGGAGACCCAGTACTTC. Protein: CASKRTGMLETQYF.

A note on this clonotype: Being one base from a much bigger clone, this may be a read error. V and J are TRBV6-1 and TRBJ2-7, with 10 bases identical to TRBD2. The CDR3 runs to 11 residues. CDR1 MNHNS and CDR2 SASEGT come from the germline V gene. The DNA for the CDR3 is TGTGCCATCAGTGAACTAGCGGGAAGTTTCTTC. Amino acids: CAISELAGSFF.

In DNA, the CDR3 is TGTGCCAGCAGTTACGCCGGAGCCCAAGATACGCAGTATTTT. Translating gives CASSYAGAQDTQYF. V is TRBV6-2 or TRBV6-3 and J is TRBJ2-3; D gene unclear. Trimming pared 2 bases from V and 5 bases from J, leaving 11 bases between. The germline V gene has CDR1 MNHEY and CDR2 SVGEGT. The CDR3 spans 14 residues.

With regard to this clonotype: This sequence may be a read error, since a much larger clone differs from it by one base. The chain joins TRBV12-3 or TRBV12-4 to TRBJ1-2; TRBD1 aligns across 11 bases. The CDR3 contains 16 residues. In DNA form, the CDR3 reads TGTACCAGCACTCCCTCCGGGACAGGGGGTACGGAGGGCTACACCTTC. The encoded protein is CTSTPSGTGGTEGYTF.

This clonotype has a handful of counts. Because the CDR3 is missing its conserved closing phenylalanine or tryptophan, this is likely a read error. V and J are TRBV29-1 and TRBJ2-7; 10 nucleotides line up with TRBD2. CDR1 is SQVTM and CDR2 is ANQGSEA in the germline V gene. The CDR3 runs 13 residues. J lost 7 bases, V lost 3 bases, and 6 bases had no gene match. The CDR3 DNA reads as TGCAGCGTTGATGTGCTAGCGGGAGATGAGCAGTACTCC. It encodes CSVDVLAGDEQYS.

This clonotype was counted many times. The chain joins TRBV12-3 or TRBV12-4 to TRBJ1-1, with no clear D. The CDR3 spans 15 residues. With 6 bases removed from V and 1 base from J, the gap between germline ends came to 15 bases. CDR3 sequence reads: CASSPSDTWNTEAFF. The DNA of the CDR3 is TGTGCCAGCAGCCCTTCTGATACTTGGAACACTGAAGCTTTCTTT.

This clonotype was observed many times. The chain employs TRBV4-2 and TRBJ2-1, with 10 nucleotides matching TRBD2. Germline CDR1 reads LGHNA; CDR2 reads YNFKEQ. The CDR3 covers 14 residues. V was pared by 4 bases and J by 7 bases, with 4 bases of the junction left unmatched. The CDR3 sequence is CASSPTSGNNEQFF. DNA for the CDR3: TGTGCCAGCAGCCCTACTAGCGGGAATAATGAGCAGTTCTTC.

In this sample, this clonotype turned up once. The junction departs from germline at one end; a sequencing error may be responsible. The rearrangement uses TRBV10-3 and TRBJ2-1; 9 bases align to TRBD2. The CDR3 is 17 residues long. Germline CDR1 ENHRY, CDR2 SYGVKD. The chain's CDR3 is CAISESSSGRPLHEQFF. The CDR3, as DNA: TGTGCCATCAGTGAGTCCTCGAGCGGGAGGCCCTTGCATGAGCAATTCTTC.

In the case of this clonotype: This may be a read error, as it is one base from a much larger clone. The conserved phenylalanine or tryptophan is not found at the CDR3 terminus, so this likely reflects a read error. V usage is TRBV6-2 or TRBV6-3 and J usage is TRBJ1-5; TRBD1 agrees at 9 bases. The V gene's germline CDR1 is MNHEY and CDR2 SVGEGT. Germline trimming cut 6 bases from V and 7 bases from J; bases unmatched to any gene: 7. CDR3 length equals 14 residues. The CDR3 DNA sequence: TGTGCCAGCAGCAAGCCGGGACAGGGACAGCCCCAGCATCTT. Residues: CASSKPGQGQPQHL.

V is TRBV6-5 and J is TRBJ2-5, with 7 bases that match TRBD1. The CDR3 length is 15 residues. Germline trimming cut 2 bases from V and 2 bases from J; bases unmatched to any gene: 5. CDR1 is MNHEY, CDR2 SVGAGI, per germline. The CDR3 loop is CASSYPGTDQETQYF. The CDR3 DNA reads as TGTGCCAGCAGTTACCCAGGGACAGATCAAGAGACCCAGTACTTC.

This clonotype has only a few counts. This chain links TRBV10-1 with TRBJ2-3, with a weak D call TRBD2 (6 bases). CDR1 and CDR2 from the germline V gene are WNHNN and SYGVQD (reference sequence). CDR3 length: 19 residues. Trimming took 0 bases from V and 1 from J, leaving 20 bases between them. CDR3 protein: CASSESRRPSAQRTDTQYF. CDR3 DNA: TGCGCCAGCAGTGAGTCGAGGCGGCCTAGCGCTCAACGCACAGATACGCAGTATTTT.

This clonotype occurred many times. The chain couples TRBV5-1 to TRBJ2-2; 8 nucleotides line up with TRBD2. The germline V gene has CDR1 SGHRS and CDR2 YFSETQ. Losses at the gene ends were 1 base for V and 5 bases for J; bases not matched to a gene: 4. The CDR3 extends over 15 amino acids. CDR3 residues: CASSLTAGETGELFF. In DNA, the CDR3 is TGCGCCAGCAGCTTGACAGCGGGAGAAACCGGGGAGCTGTTTTTT.

This clonotype was seen a single time. The chain employs TRBV6-1 and TRBJ2-7; a weak D match, TRBD1 (6 bases). The CDR3 contains 14 residues. The germline CDR1 and CDR2 sequences are MNHNS and SASEGT. The ends were cut back, 6 bases at V and 6 bases at J, with 18 bases in the middle. The CDR3 sequence is CASRWEGGSIEQYF. The CDR3 DNA follows: TGTGCCAGCAGGTGGGAAGGGGGATCCATCGAGCAGTACTTC.